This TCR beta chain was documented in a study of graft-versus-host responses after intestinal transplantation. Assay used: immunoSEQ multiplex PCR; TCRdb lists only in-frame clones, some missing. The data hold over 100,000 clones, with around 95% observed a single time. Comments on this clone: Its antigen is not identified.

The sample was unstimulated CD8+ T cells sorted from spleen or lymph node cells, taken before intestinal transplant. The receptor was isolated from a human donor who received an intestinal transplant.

The CDR3 DNA reads TGTGCCAGCAGTTACTCGGGACAGGGGAAGGATGGCTACACCTTC. It codes for CASSYSGQGKDGYTF. This chain links TRBV6-5 with TRBJ1-2; 10 nucleotides align to TRBD1. Germline CDR1 MNHEY, CDR2 SVGAGI. The CDR3 consists of 15 residues. The V and J ends lost 0 bases and 6 bases, in that order; junction bases with no gene match: 4.